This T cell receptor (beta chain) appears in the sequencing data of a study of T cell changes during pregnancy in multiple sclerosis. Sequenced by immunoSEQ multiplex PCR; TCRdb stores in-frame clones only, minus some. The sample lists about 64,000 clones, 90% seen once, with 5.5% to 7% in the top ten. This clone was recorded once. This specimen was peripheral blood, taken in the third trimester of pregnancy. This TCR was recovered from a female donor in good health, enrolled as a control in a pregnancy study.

CDR3 in DNA: TGTGCCAGCAGCCCGGGACTAGCGGGAAATACGGAAGAGACCCAGTACTTC. Amino acid sequence: CASSPGLAGNTEETQYF. The J gene is TRBJ2-5, the V gene TRBV7-2; 13 nucleotides match TRBD2. Germline CDR1 and CDR2: SGHTA and FQGNSA. Trimming cost V 5 bases and J 3 bases; bases outside gene matches: 9. The CDR3 is 17 residues long.